This TCR beta chain was profiled in a study of control samples from healthy donors and cancer patients. Some clones are missing from TCRdb's copy, which holds only in-frame ones; the method was immunoSEQ multiplex PCR. The data hold 100,000 or so clones, with more than 85% observed a single time. V lost 6 bases and J lost 0, with 12 bases in between. This CDR3 has 16 residues. Per germline, CDR1 MNHEY and CDR2 SVGAGI. Sequences were obtained from blood. The sequence derives from a woman aged 50 to 60 in good health. The chain uses TRBV6-5 and TRBJ1-6, with D unclear. CDR3 region: CASRYRPNSYNSPLHF. In nucleotides, the CDR3 is TGTGCCAGCAGGTACCGACCGAACTCCTATAATTCACCCCTCCACTTT.